This TCR beta chain is from a study of OX40 agonist ivuxolimab in advanced cancers. Turning to the study itself: Ivuxolimab was administered intravenously to patients at 0.01 to 10 mg/kg every 2 weeks.

TCRdb keeps only in-frame clones here, not all; method: immunoSEQ multiplex PCR. The table shows roughly 20,000 clones, with 84% occurring only once. The CDR3 length is 11 residues. The sequence was obtained from an adult with an advanced solid tumor such as melanoma, head and neck, liver or kidney cancer. The rearrangement uses TRBV21-1 and TRBJ1-2. TRBV21-1 is described as a pseudogene. The material was CD4+ or CD8+ T cells sorted from blood, obtained in a trial of the OX40 agonist ivuxolimab. The CDR3: CARLREGGYTF. The CDR3 nucleotides are TGTGCCAGACTTCGAGAGGGAGGCTACACCTTC.